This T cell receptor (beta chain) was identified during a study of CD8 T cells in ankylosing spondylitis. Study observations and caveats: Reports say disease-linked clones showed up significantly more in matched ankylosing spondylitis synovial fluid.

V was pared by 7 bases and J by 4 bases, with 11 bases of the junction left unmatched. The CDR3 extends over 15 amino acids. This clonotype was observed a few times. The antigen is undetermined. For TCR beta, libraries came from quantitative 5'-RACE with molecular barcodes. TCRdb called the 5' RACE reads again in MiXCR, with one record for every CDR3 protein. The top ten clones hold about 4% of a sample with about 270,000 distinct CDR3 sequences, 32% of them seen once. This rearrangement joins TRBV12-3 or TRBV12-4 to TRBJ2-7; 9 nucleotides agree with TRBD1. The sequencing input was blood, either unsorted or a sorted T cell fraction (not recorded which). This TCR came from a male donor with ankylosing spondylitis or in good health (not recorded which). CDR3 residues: CASIPSPGTGYEQYF. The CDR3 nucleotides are TGTGCCAGCATCCCTTCCCCCGGGACAGGGTACGAGCAGTACTTC.